This passage covers 9 T cell receptor beta chains from one sample sequenced in a study of STAT3 mutations in large granular lymphocyte leukemia. Libraries were prepared by immunoSEQ multiplex PCR; TCRdb keeps only in-frame clonotypes and omits some of them. Among 35,000 to 40,000 clones listed, 70% to 90% were seen once. What these receptors recognize is not known. Study-level findings and limits: In T-cell large granular lymphocyte leukemia, about half of patients showed multiple immunodominant subclonotypes.

The sequencing input was PBMCs. These receptors originate from a human donor with T large granular lymphocyte leukemia. Some clones in this sample may be carry-over from other donors' samples.

This clone has more than one count but fewer than ten. This sequence joins TRBV5-1 and TRBJ2-5; D ambiguous. There are 13 residues in the CDR3. Trimming shortened V by 1 base and J by 4 bases, and 8 bases separated the two germline ends. Germline-derived CDR1 and CDR2 are SGHRS and YFSETQ. CDR3 DNA: TGCGCCAGCAGCTTGCTGTTAGGAGAGACCCAGTACTTC. Translated, it gives CASSLLLGETQYF.

The count of this clone is one. This chain links TRBV27 with TRBJ2-3; 11 bases map to TRBD1. V shed 5 bases and J 3 bases; nucleotides not matched to a gene: 4. CDR1 is MNHEY and CDR2 is SMNVEV in the germline V gene (reference sequence). There are 15 residues in the CDR3. The CDR3 nucleotides are TGTGCCAGCAGTCAGGGACAGGGGGGGACAGATACGCAGTATTTT. Its translation: CASSQGQGGTDTQYF.

J is TRBJ2-7 and V is TRBV7-8; 8 nucleotides align to TRBD1. J lost 3 bases, V lost 3 bases, and 4 bases had no gene match. The V gene's germline CDR1 is SGHVS and CDR2 FQNEAQ. This CDR3 has 14 amino acids. CDR3 sequence: CASSFSDRDYEQYF. The CDR3 DNA reads TGTGCCAGCAGCTTTTCGGACAGGGACTACGAGCAGTACTTC. Full variable domain (outside the CDR3, taken from reference TRBV7-8 and TRBJ2-7): GAGVSQSPRYKVAKRGQDVALRCDPISGHVSLFWYQQALGQGPEFLTYFQNEAQLDKSGLPSDRFFAERPEGSVSTLKIQRTQQEDSAVYLCASSFSDRDYEQYFGPGTRLTVT.

The V and J genes are TRBV5-4 and TRBJ1-2; maybe TRBD1 (6 bases). CDR1 and CDR2 from the germline V gene are SGHNT and YYREEE (reference sequence). V gave up 4 bases and J gave up 4 bases, with 17 bases separating them. The CDR3 runs 15 residues. CDR3 sequence reads: CASSLGTGGGYGYTF. CDR3 in DNA: TGTGCCAGCAGCCTGGGGACGGGAGGGGGCTATGGCTACACCTTC.

Written as DNA, the CDR3 is TGTGCCAGTACCCCGACCCGGGGGGAGCCGATGAACACTGAAGCTTTCTTT. Protein product: CASTPTRGEPMNTEAFF. The rearrangement uses TRBV19 and TRBJ1-1, with D maybe TRBD1 (5 bases). The CDR3 sequence is 17 residues long. V was pared by 7 bases and J by 0 bases, with 21 bases between. The germline CDR1 and CDR2 sequences are LNHDA and SQIVND (reference sequence).

The rearrangement links TRBV5-6 to TRBJ1-5; D unclear. V was trimmed by 3 bases and J by 1 base, leaving 8 bases between them. CDR3 length equals 14 residues. CDR1 is SGHDT and CDR2 is YYEEEE in the germline V gene. CDR3 sequence: CASSSRSSNQPQHF. The CDR3 DNA reads TGTGCCAGCAGCTCCCGGTCGAGCAATCAGCCCCAGCATTTT.

The chain employs TRBV18 and TRBJ2-7, with TRBD2 matching over 8 bases. The germline V gene encodes CDR1 KGHSH and CDR2 LQKENI. The CDR3 loop spans 13 amino acids. V shed 3 bases and J 6 bases; nucleotides not matched to a gene: 4. The CDR3 here is CASSPDGLAEQYF. For the CDR3, the DNA is TGTGCCAGCTCACCCGACGGACTAGCCGAGCAGTACTTC.

CDR3 in DNA: TGTGCCTGGATCTTGGGGGGGCAAGCTTTCTTT. Translating gives CAWILGGQAFF. V and J are TRBV30 and TRBJ1-1; TRBD1 is a possible D gene (6 bases). CDR1 is GTSNPN, CDR2 SVGIG, per germline (reference sequence). Trimming took off 4 bases at V and 9 bases at J, with 12 bases between the two ends. The CDR3 has 11 amino acids. Full variable domain (outside the CDR3, taken from reference TRBV30 and TRBJ1-1): SQTIHQWPATLVQPVGSPLSLECTVEGTSNPNLYWYRQAAGRGLQLLFYSVGIGQISSEVPQNLSASRPQDRQFILSSKKLLLSDSGFYLCAWILGGQAFFGQGTRLTVV.

This chain joins TRBV6-5 and TRBJ1-3, with a weak D call TRBD1 (6 bases). V lost 7 bases and J lost 4, with 14 bases in between. CDR1 is MNHEY and CDR2 is SVGAGI in the germline V gene. CDR3 length: 14 residues. CDR3 sequence (DNA): TGTGCCAGCAAAGGGACAACGCCAGGAAACACCATATATTTT. This gives the protein CASKGTTPGNTIYF.